The 27 T cell receptor beta chains in this list originate from one sample, sequenced in a study of shared clonotypes between healthy human individuals. Naive CD8 cells lacked CD45RO and underwent positive selection for CCR7, leaving out terminally differentiated effector memory CD45RA+ cells. Measured with immunoSEQ multiplex PCR; TCRdb has only the in-frame clones, and not every one. The sample holds under 600,000 clones, 95% to 98% seen once. Sequencing input: naive CD8+ T cells sorted from blood. The receptors were gathered from a man aged 25 to 40 in good health.

The chain joins TRBV5-4 to TRBJ2-2, with a tentative D call TRBD2 (6 bases). Trimming cost V 5 bases and J 4 bases, with 12 bases left between them. The CDR3 is made up of 14 amino acids. From germline, CDR1 is SGHNT and CDR2 YYREEE (reference sequence). The CDR3 DNA reads as TGTGCCAGCAGACCTTTCGGGGGCACCGGGGAGCTGTTTTTT. Protein sequence: CASRPFGGTGELFF.

J is TRBJ2-7 and V is TRBV5-1; D remains ambiguous. Per the germline V gene, CDR1 is SGHRS and CDR2 is YFSETQ. V was pared by 7 bases and J by 3 bases, with 14 bases between. The CDR3 runs to 13 residues. As DNA, the CDR3 is TGCGCCAGCGCGATCGGCGCCGGCTACGAGCAGTACTTC. Its translation: CASAIGAGYEQYF.

The CDR3 DNA reads as TGCGCCAGCAGCCAAGCGTCTAGCGGACGCTACGAGCAGTACTTC. Protein: CASSQASSGRYEQYF. The V gene is TRBV4-1, the J gene TRBJ2-7, with 7 positions matching TRBD2. In germline, CDR1 is MGHRA, CDR2 YSYEKL. V was clipped by 1 base and J by 3 bases; unmatched bases: 6. The CDR3 length is 15 residues.

The chain uses TRBV19 and TRBJ2-7, with a weak D call TRBD2 (5 bases). This CDR3 comprises 11 residues. Germline CDR1 is LNHDA and CDR2 is SQIVND (reference sequence). The CDR3 reads CALTVGVEQYF. The CDR3 coding sequence is TGTGCACTCACGGTCGGGGTCGAGCAGTACTTC.

The CDR3 loop reads CASSASYGYTF. The CDR3 coding sequence is TGTGCCAGCAGCGCTAGCTATGGCTACACCTTC. The chain has TRBV9 and TRBJ1-2; D not certain. Between the trimmed V and J ends, which lost 3 bases and 4 bases, there was a span of 4 bases. The CDR3 length is 11 residues. Germline V gives CDR1 SGDLS, CDR2 YYNGEE.

This chain joins TRBV6-5 and TRBJ1-1, with D tentatively TRBD1 (5 bases). CDR1 is MNHEY and CDR2 is SVGAGI in the germline V gene. The CDR3 runs to 14 residues. V gave up 10 bases and J gave up 2 bases, with 17 bases separating them. CDR3 nucleotides: TGTGCCACCTCATGGAGGGGATTCAACACTGAAGCTTTCTTT. It is translated as CATSWRGFNTEAFF.

About this clone itself: This sample also contains other DNA sequences that code for the same CDR3. The rearrangement joins TRBV6-5 to TRBJ1-2, with a weak D call TRBD1 (5 bases). The CDR3 extends over 13 amino acids. Germline loops: CDR1 MNHEY, CDR2 SVGAGI. The V and J ends lost 0 bases and 8 bases respectively, with 10 bases between them. CDR3 in DNA: TGTGCCAGCAGTTACTCCGGGGGATACGGCTACACCTTC. This encodes CASSYSGGYGYTF.

This clone was seen just once. The rearrangement links TRBV2 to TRBJ2-7; 9 nucleotides line up with TRBD1. The length of the CDR3 is 13 residues. Trimming cost V 11 bases and J 0 bases; bases outside gene matches: 5. Germline V gene lookup returns CDR1 SNHLY and CDR2 FYNNEI. CDR3 sequence: CAVGTGPSYEQYF. The CDR3 bases are TGTGCCGTCGGGACAGGGCCCTCCTACGAGCAGTACTTC.

The rearrangement links TRBV14 to TRBJ2-1; 14 nucleotides agree with TRBD2. Germline CDR1 and CDR2: SGHDN and FVKESK. Trimming removed 4 bases from V and 6 bases from J; junction bases left unmatched: 14. The CDR3 consists of 19 residues. The CDR3 spells CASSPRTSGRLVSFNEQFF. CDR3 sequence (DNA): TGTGCCAGCAGCCCCAGGACTAGCGGGAGGCTGGTTTCTTTCAATGAGCAGTTCTTC.

Details on this clone: Other DNA sequences in the sample encode the same CDR3. This sequence joins TRBV5-1 and TRBJ2-7; 7 bases are a match to TRBD2. The length of the CDR3 is 14 residues. V shed 1 base and J 2 bases; nucleotides not matched to a gene: 3. CDR1 is SGHRS and CDR2 is YFSETQ in the germline V gene. CDR3 sequence (DNA): TGCGCCAGCAGCTTGATAGGGACTACCTACGAGCAGTACTTC. It specifies CASSLIGTTYEQYF. Full variable domain (rest looked up from reference TRBV5-1 and TRBJ2-7): KAGVTQTPRYLIKTRGQQVTLSCSPISGHRSVSWYQQTPGQGLQFLFEYFSETQRNKGNFPGRFSGRQFSNSRSEMNVSTLELGDSALYLCASSLIGTTYEQYFGPGTRLTVT.

V usage is TRBV11-3 and J usage is TRBJ2-3, with 7 bases that match TRBD2. The CDR3 extends over 14 amino acids. CDR1 SGHNT and CDR2 YENEEA come from the germline V gene. V trimming: 4 bases; J trimming: 5 bases; junction bases outside the gene matches: 6. The CDR3 nucleotides are TGTGCCAGCAGCTCCCGGGACTACAGAGATACGCAGTATTTT. Translating it yields CASSSRDYRDTQYF. The full variable domain, completed using reference TRBV11-3 and TRBJ2-3, is EAGVVQSPRYKIIEKKQPVAFWCNPISGHNTLYWYLQNLGQGPELLIRYENEEAVDDSQLPKDRFSAERLKGVDSTLKIQPAELGDSAVYLCASSSRDYRDTQYFGPGTRLTVL.

About this clone: Distinct nucleotide sequences in the sample also encode this CDR3. The rearrangement links TRBV11-2 to TRBJ2-7; D uncertain. V was clipped by 0 bases and J by 4 bases, with 7 bases between them. The CDR3 runs 13 residues. Germline V gives CDR1 SGHAT, CDR2 FQNNGV. The CDR3 region is CASSLESPYEQYF. CDR3 coding DNA: TGTGCCAGCAGCTTAGAATCTCCTTACGAGCAGTACTTC.

This sequence joins TRBV10-1 and TRBJ2-7, with 11 bases identical to TRBD2. The CDR3 is 15 amino acids. CDR1 and CDR2 from the germline V gene are WNHNN and SYGVQD (reference sequence). V dropped 5 bases and J dropped 6; count of bases not matched to a gene: 9. CDR3 amino acids: CASSPGLADIGEQYF. CDR3 DNA sequence: TGCGCCAGCAGTCCGGGACTAGCGGACATCGGCGAGCAGTACTTC.

The chain is built from TRBV27 and TRBJ2-1, with no clear D. With 7 bases removed from V and 2 bases from J, the gap between germline ends came to 12 bases. Germline CDR1 MNHEY, CDR2 SMNVEV (reference sequence). CDR3 length: 14 residues. CDR3 sequence: CASTQALAYNEQFF. The CDR3 nucleotides are TGTGCCAGCACCCAGGCGCTGGCCTACAATGAGCAGTTCTTC.

The chain combines TRBV9 with TRBJ1-4; the D gene is possibly TRBD1 (5 bases). The V end was cut by 4 bases, the J end by 3 bases, with 13 bases between. The CDR3 has 15 amino acids. Germline lookup yields CDR1 SGDLS and CDR2 YYNGEE. The CDR3 is CASSPSAGSNEKLFF. In DNA form, the CDR3 reads TGTGCCAGCAGCCCTTCGGCAGGGTCTAATGAAAAACTGTTTTTT. Based on the CDR3 plus reference TRBV9 and TRBJ1-4, the full variable domain is DSGVTQTPKHLITATGQRVTLRCSPRSGDLSVYWYQQSLDQGLQFLIQYYNGEERAKGNILERFSAQQFPDLHSELNLSSLELGDSALYFCASSPSAGSNEKLFFGSGTQLSVL.

V usage is TRBV5-1 and J usage is TRBJ2-2; 11 bases match TRBD1. Trimming cost V 0 bases and J 2 bases; bases outside gene matches: 6. The CDR3 length is 18 residues. Germline assignment: CDR1 SGHRS and CDR2 YFSETQ. The CDR3 DNA reads as TGCGCCAGCAGCTTGGGAAAGGACAGGGGGCCTAACACCGGGGAGCTGTTTTTT. Translation: CASSLGKDRGPNTGELFF.

The gene calls are TRBV7-9 and TRBJ2-7, with D maybe TRBD1 (5 bases). The CDR3 contains 13 residues. CDR1 and CDR2 (germline): SEHNR, FQNEAQ (reference sequence). Trimming stripped 3 bases from V and 5 bases from J, with 11 bases between. The CDR3 coding sequence is TGTGCCAGCAGCTTTAAAGGGGAACACGAGCAGTACTTC. As protein: CASSFKGEHEQYF.

The genes are TRBV7-7 and TRBJ2-1; perhaps D is TRBD1 or TRBD2 (5 bases each). V lost 3 bases and J lost 5, with 11 bases in between. The CDR3 runs 14 residues. Germline V gene sequence: CDR1 SSHAT, CDR2 FNYEAQ (reference sequence). For the CDR3, the DNA is TGTGCCAGCAGCTTTGGGGGAGCAAACAATGAGCAGTTCTTC. Translated, it gives CASSFGGANNEQFF.

The CDR3 here is CAHGKGRQPQHF. The CDR3 bases are TGTGCCCACGGGAAGGGGCGGCAGCCCCAGCATTTT. The chain links TRBV21-1 to TRBJ1-5. TRBV21-1 is noted as a pseudogene. The CDR3 is 12 residues long.

The rearrangement joins TRBV30 to TRBJ1-2; no definite D call. Germline V lookup: CDR1 GTSNPN, CDR2 SVGIG (reference sequence). The CDR3 is 14 residues long. Deletions cut 3 bases from V and 4 bases from J, with 15 bases between. CDR3 protein: CAWSADQASYGYTF. DNA of the CDR3: TGTGCCTGGAGCGCCGACCAGGCTAGCTATGGCTACACCTTC.

The rearrangement links TRBV27 to TRBJ1-5, with 7 bases lining up with TRBD1. The V gene's germline CDR1 is MNHEY and CDR2 SMNVEV (reference sequence). The length of the CDR3 is 14 residues. The trim removed 3 bases at V and 6 bases at J, leaving 5 bases unmatched. The CDR3: CASSLWQGVQPQHF. The CDR3 DNA sequence: TGTGCCAGCAGTTTGTGGCAGGGGGTTCAGCCCCAGCATTTT.

The chain carries TRBV6-1 and TRBJ1-5; 7 nucleotides match TRBD1. Germline V gives CDR1 MNHNS, CDR2 SASEGT. Trimming at V came to 4 bases and at J to 7 bases, leaving 16 bases not matched to a gene. The CDR3 runs 17 residues. In nucleotides, the CDR3 is TGTGCCAGCAGTGGACCAATATTTACAGGGGCCCGGCAGCCCCAGCATTTT. Protein: CASSGPIFTGARQPQHF.

The CDR3 bases are TGTGCCAGCATCCGGGGCTCCTCTGAAGCTTTCTTT. Its translation is CASIRGSSEAFF. The chain couples TRBV2 to TRBJ1-1; D is possibly TRBD1 (5 bases). Germline assignment: CDR1 SNHLY and CDR2 FYNNEI. The CDR3 contains 12 residues. Trimming stripped 7 bases from V and 6 bases from J, with 12 bases between.

This clone appeared once. V usage is TRBV7-9 and J usage is TRBJ2-7, with D possibly being TRBD1 (5 bases). From germline, CDR1 is SEHNR and CDR2 FQNEAQ (reference sequence). Between the trimmed V and J ends, which lost 3 bases and 8 bases, there was a span of 20 bases. The CDR3 runs to 15 residues. The CDR3 bases are TGTGCCAGCAGCTTTACCTCGGCTGCAGGGCTGCAGCAGTACTTC. It is translated as CASSFTSAAGLQQYF.

The V call is TRBV9, the J call TRBJ2-7; D is perhaps TRBD2 (5 bases). Deletions cut 4 bases from V and 2 bases from J, with 22 bases between. Germline V gene lookup returns CDR1 SGDLS and CDR2 YYNGEE. This CDR3 has 17 residues. This chain's CDR3 is CASSPPFGKNGAYEQYF. CDR3 nucleotide sequence: TGTGCCAGCAGCCCCCCCTTCGGGAAAAACGGAGCCTACGAGCAGTACTTC.

The chain is built from TRBV4-1 and TRBJ1-5; unclear D gene. V lost 1 base, J lost 3 bases, and 7 bases lay in between. The CDR3 extends over 14 amino acids. Germline CDR1 is MGHRA and CDR2 is YSYEKL. The CDR3: CASSQAESNQPQHF. CDR3 in DNA: TGCGCCAGCAGCCAAGCAGAATCCAATCAGCCCCAGCATTTT.

The rearrangement joins TRBV27 to TRBJ1-4; D gene uncertain. Germline V CDR1 and CDR2: MNHEY, SMNVEV (reference sequence). The CDR3 has 11 residues. V was pared by 8 bases and J by 6 bases, with 7 bases between. CDR3 in amino acids: CASGLYEKLFF. The CDR3 DNA sequence: TGTGCCAGCGGACTATATGAAAAACTGTTTTTT.